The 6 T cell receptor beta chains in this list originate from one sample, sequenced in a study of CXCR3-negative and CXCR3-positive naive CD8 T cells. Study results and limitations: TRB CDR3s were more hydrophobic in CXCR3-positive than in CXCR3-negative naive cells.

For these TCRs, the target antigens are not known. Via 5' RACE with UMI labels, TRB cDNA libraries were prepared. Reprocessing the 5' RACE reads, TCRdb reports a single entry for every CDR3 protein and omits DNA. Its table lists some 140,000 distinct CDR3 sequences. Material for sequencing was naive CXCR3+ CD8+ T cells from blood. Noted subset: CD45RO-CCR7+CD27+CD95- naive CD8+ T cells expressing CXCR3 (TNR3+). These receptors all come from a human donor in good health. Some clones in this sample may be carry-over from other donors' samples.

The CDR3 loop is CSVRKGDRYEQYF. The chain carries TRBV29-1 and TRBJ2-7; no DNA is available, so the TRBD1 call from TCRdb remains unchecked. The CDR3 length is 13 residues. The germline V gene encodes CDR1 SQVTM and CDR2 ANQGSEA.

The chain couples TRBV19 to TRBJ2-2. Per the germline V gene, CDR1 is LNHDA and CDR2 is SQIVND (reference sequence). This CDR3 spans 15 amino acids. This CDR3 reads CASSIAETNTGELFF.

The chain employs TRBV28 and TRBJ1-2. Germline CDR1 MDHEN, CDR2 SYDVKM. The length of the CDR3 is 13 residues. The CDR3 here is CASSLAGVHGYTF.

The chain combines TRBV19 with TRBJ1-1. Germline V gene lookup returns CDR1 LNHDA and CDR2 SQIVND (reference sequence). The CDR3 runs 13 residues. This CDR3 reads CASSVKGNTEAFF.

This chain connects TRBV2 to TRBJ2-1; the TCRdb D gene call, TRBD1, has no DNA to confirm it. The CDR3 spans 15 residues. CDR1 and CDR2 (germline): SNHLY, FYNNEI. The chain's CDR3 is CASSERGGAYNEQFF.

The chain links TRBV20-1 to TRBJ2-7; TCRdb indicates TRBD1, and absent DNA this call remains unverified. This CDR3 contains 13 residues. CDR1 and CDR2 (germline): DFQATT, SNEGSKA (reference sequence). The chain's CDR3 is CSAAGRLGREQYF.